This TCR beta chain came from a study of T cells in Graves' hyperthyroidism and ophthalmopathy. This CDR3 is 15 amino acids long. Losses at the gene ends were 5 bases for V and 3 bases for J; bases not matched to a gene: 5. Germline CDR1 is SEHNR and CDR2 is FQNEAQ (reference sequence). Uncontrolled infections, other autoimmune diseases, pregnancy or lactation led to exclusion of patients. As regards this clonotype: A read error may explain this, as a much larger clone is one base away.

From RNA transcripts, TCR beta CDR3 regions were amplified. A set of HTBI primers served as the primers for a first-round RT-PCR of the TCR CDR3. TCRdb reprocessed the multiplex PCR reads via MiXCR and lists one record per CDR3 protein. The sample shows 600,000 to 800,000 distinct CDR3 sequences, about 35% of them seen only once. The origin of this receptor is a woman in her forties with Graves' hyperthyroidism. V gene TRBV7-9 combines with J gene TRBJ1-5; 9 bases fit TRBD1. Sample: blood. CDR3 sequence reads: CASSTGQGNNQPQHF. The CDR3 region has the DNA TGTGCCAGCAGCACCGGACAGGGGAACAATCAGCCCCAGCATTTT.